The next 7 T cell receptor beta chains were all read from a single sample in a study of blood T cell repertoires in COVID-19. The repertoire was sequenced with immunoSEQ multiplex PCR; TCRdb's copy has only in-frame clones and lacks some. The table lists about 210,000 clones, almost 85% of them singletons. The specimen sequenced was peripheral blood. The receptors derive from a woman aged 45-60 years with active or convalescent COVID-19.

This clone was picked up a small number of times. The chain combines TRBV7-9 with TRBJ1-6; D is unresolved. CDR3 size: 13 residues. Germline CDR1 SEHNR, CDR2 FQNEAQ (reference sequence). The V and J ends lost 5 bases and 7 bases respectively, with 9 bases between them. The CDR3 region has the DNA TGTGCCAGCAGCAAAACAGAGAATTCACCCCTCCACTTT. Translated: CASSKTENSPLHF. Filled out from reference TRBV7-9 and TRBJ1-6, the complete variable domain reads DTGVSQNPRHKITKRGQNVTFRCDPISEHNRLYWYRQTLGQGPEFLTYFQNEAQLEKSRLLSDRFSAERPKGSFSTLEIQRTEQGDSAMYLCASSKTENSPLHFGNGTRLTVT.

This chain connects TRBV28 to TRBJ2-1; TRBD2 agrees at 16 bases. The germline gives CDR1 MDHEN, CDR2 SYDVKM. V dropped 6 bases and J dropped 12; count of bases not matched to a gene: 23. This CDR3 is 20 amino acids long. The CDR3 DNA reads TGTGCCAGCAGCCGATTTCCGGGACTAGCGGGAGGGCCAAACGGGGCTGGGCAGTTCTTC. This encodes CASSRFPGLAGGPNGAGQFF. Variable domain in full (rest from reference TRBV28 and TRBJ2-1): DVKVTQSSRYLVKRTGEKVFLECVQDMDHENMFWYRQDPGLGLRLIYFSYDVKMKEKGDIPEGYSVSREKKERFSLILESASTNQTSMYLCASSRFPGLAGGPNGAGQFFGPGTRLTVL.

The gene calls are TRBV5-6 and TRBJ1-2, with 7 bases aligning to TRBD1. Trimming at V came to 0 bases and at J to 5 bases, leaving 4 bases not matched to a gene. Germline loops: CDR1 SGHDT, CDR2 YYEEEE. This CDR3 is built from 14 residues. CDR3 coding DNA: TGTGCCAGCAGCTTGGGTCAGGGGGAATATGGCTACACCTTC. This translates into CASSLGQGEYGYTF.

This clone was observed a handful of times. The V call is TRBV19, the J call TRBJ1-6; a weak D match, TRBD1 (5 bases). The germline V gene encodes CDR1 LNHDA and CDR2 SQIVND (reference sequence). The CDR3 length is 17 residues. Trimming removed 4 bases at V and 5 bases at J, with 18 bases between. The DNA for the CDR3 is TGTGCCAGTAGTAGAAGTGCTCCGACGGGGGATAATTCACCCCTCCACTTT. As protein: CASSRSAPTGDNSPLHF. The full variable domain, completed using reference TRBV19 and TRBJ1-6, is DGGITQSPKYLFRKEGQNVTLSCEQNLNHDAMYWYRQDPGQGLRLIYYSQIVNDFQKGDIAEGYSVSREKKESFPLTVTSAQKNPTAFYLCASSRSAPTGDNSPLHFGNGTRLTVT.

The chain is built from TRBV19 and TRBJ1-2; D is uncertain. The CDR3 spans 12 residues. V gave up 10 bases and J gave up 0 bases, with 9 bases separating them. CDR1 and CDR2 (germline): LNHDA, SQIVND (reference sequence). CDR3 DNA: TGTGCCACTGCGGGAGCTAACTATGGCTACACCTTC. Amino acids: CATAGANYGYTF.

This clone showed up just once. This rearrangement joins TRBV5-6 to TRBJ1-2; perhaps TRBD1 as D (6 bases). Looked up from germline, CDR1 is SGHDT and CDR2 is YYEEEE. The CDR3 has 15 amino acids. Trimming removed 3 bases at V and 0 bases at J, with 12 bases between. The CDR3 is CASSSPGHSNYGYTF. As DNA, the CDR3 is TGTGCCAGCAGCTCTCCGGGACATTCTAACTATGGCTACACCTTC.

This chain uses TRBV29-1 with TRBJ2-7; 10 bases fit TRBD2. Germline-derived CDR1 and CDR2 are SQVTM and ANQGSEA. V dropped 5 bases and J dropped 1; count of bases not matched to a gene: 5. The CDR3 runs 14 residues. CDR3 amino acids: CSVRASGSSYEQYF. The CDR3 DNA is TGCAGCGTTCGGGCTAGCGGGAGTTCCTACGAGCAGTACTTC.